Listed below are T cell receptor beta chains from one sample, sequenced in a study of naive and memory T cell subsets. TCRdb redid the calling of the UMI-ligation and nested PCR reads with MiXCR, one entry per CDR3 protein. The sample lists roughly 97,000 distinct CDR3 sequences, approximately 15% occurring once. Sequenced input: naive CD8+ T cells from blood. The origin of the receptors is a human donor in good health. CDR3s include the opening cysteine and the closing phenylalanine or tryptophan. The order of the fields is V gene, clone size, D gene, J gene, CDR3 protein, CDR3 DNA. D genes are given only for firm matches. The size entry is marked missing in some rows and otherwise reads once, few, many or a size class.

V gene: TRBV4-2
clone size: few
D gene: NA
J gene: TRBJ2-2
CDR3 protein: CASSPTLGGTNTGELFF
CDR3 DNA: TGTGCCAGCAGCCCCACCTTGGGGGGAACGAACACCGGGGAGCTGTTTTTT

V gene: TRBV30
clone size: few
D gene: NA
J gene: TRBJ1-1
CDR3 protein: CAWSVQDLQAFF
CDR3 DNA: TGTGCCTGGAGTGTACAGGACTTGCAGGCTTTCTTT

V gene: TRBV27
clone size: few
D gene: NA
J gene: TRBJ2-5
CDR3 protein: CASSQLEAREHQETQYF
CDR3 DNA: TGTGCCAGCAGCCAGTTGGAGGCCAGGGAACATCAAGAGACCCAGTACTTC

V gene: TRBV7-9
clone size: few
D gene: TRBD2
J gene: TRBJ2-3
CDR3 protein: CASSLQLADSTDTQYF
CDR3 DNA: TGTGCCAGCAGCTTACAACTAGCGGATAGCACAGATACGCAGTATTTT

V gene: TRBV7-9
clone size: many
D gene: NA
J gene: TRBJ2-5
CDR3 protein: CASSSARETQYF
CDR3 DNA: TGTGCCAGCAGCTCGGCACGGGAGACCCAGTACTTC

V gene: TRBV7-6
clone size: few
D gene: NA
J gene: TRBJ2-2
CDR3 protein: CASSGTSGELFF
CDR3 DNA: TGTGCCAGCAGTGGGACCTCCGGGGAGCTGTTTTTT

V gene: TRBV27
clone size: many
D gene: NA
J gene: TRBJ2-7
CDR3 protein: CASSPGPHYEQYF
CDR3 DNA: TGTGCCAGCAGCCCGGGACCTCACTACGAGCAGTACTTC

V gene: TRBV19
clone size: NA
D gene: NA
J gene: TRBJ1-1
CDR3 protein: CASSIGSQTEAFF
CDR3 DNA: TGTGCCAGTAGTATAGGCAGTCAAACTGAAGCTTTCTTT

V gene: TRBV15
clone size: NA
D gene: TRBD1
J gene: TRBJ2-5
CDR3 protein: CATSRLPYRSGTGRQETQYF
CDR3 DNA: TGTGCCACCAGCAGATTACCCTATCGATCGGGGACAGGGCGACAAGAGACCCAGTACTTC

V gene: TRBV3-1
clone size: many
D gene: TRBD2
J gene: TRBJ2-1
CDR3 protein: CASSQDLGLAGGRNEQFF
CDR3 DNA: TGTGCCAGCAGCCAAGATCTCGGGCTCGCGGGGGGGCGGAATGAGCAGTTCTTC

V gene: TRBV5-6
clone size: many
D gene: NA
J gene: TRBJ1-1
CDR3 protein: CASSGGAVAFF
CDR3 DNA: TGTGCCAGCAGCGGGGGGGCCGTAGCTTTCTTT

V gene: TRBV21-1
clone size: few
D gene: NA
J gene: TRBJ2-7
CDR3 protein: CASSPPYEQYF
CDR3 DNA: TGTGCCAGCAGCCCCCCCTACGAGCAGTACTTC

V gene: TRBV4-3
clone size: NA
D gene: NA
J gene: TRBJ2-7
CDR3 protein: CASSQVPGLSYEQYF
CDR3 DNA: TGCGCCAGCAGCCAAGTTCCGGGCCTCTCCTACGAGCAGTACTTC

V gene: TRBV4-3
clone size: NA
D gene: NA
J gene: TRBJ1-3
CDR3 protein: CASSETVSGNTIYF
CDR3 DNA: TGCGCCAGCAGCGAGACTGTCTCTGGAAACACCATATATTTT

V gene: TRBV20-1
clone size: NA
D gene: NA
J gene: TRBJ1-6
CDR3 protein: CSATLDIYNSPLHF
CDR3 DNA: TGCAGTGCTACCTTGGACATTTATAATTCACCCCTCCACTTT

V gene: TRBV7-9
clone size: NA
D gene: TRBD2
J gene: TRBJ2-5
CDR3 protein: CASSLRAGGETQYF
CDR3 DNA: TGTGCCAGCAGCCTCAGAGCGGGGGGAGAGACCCAGTACTTC

V gene: TRBV12-3/TRBV12-4
clone size: few
D gene: NA
J gene: TRBJ2-1
CDR3 protein: CASSPSGSAVFNEQFF
CDR3 DNA: TGTGCCAGCAGTCCCTCGGGCTCGGCGGTATTCAATGAGCAGTTCTTC

V gene: TRBV13
clone size: few
D gene: NA
J gene: TRBJ1-3
CDR3 protein: CASSLRSSSNTIYF
CDR3 DNA: TGTGCCAGCAGCTTACGATCCAGCTCAAACACCATATATTTT

V gene: TRBV7-9
clone size: many
D gene: NA
J gene: TRBJ2-2
CDR3 protein: CASSFPTGELFF
CDR3 DNA: TGTGCCAGCAGCTTTCCTACCGGGGAGCTGTTTTTT

V gene: TRBV12-3/TRBV12-4
clone size: few
D gene: NA
J gene: TRBJ1-4
CDR3 protein: CASSLIGRTNEKLFF
CDR3 DNA: TGTGCCAGCAGTTTAATTGGTCGGACTAATGAAAAACTGTTTTTT

V gene: TRBV29-1
clone size: many
D gene: NA
J gene: TRBJ2-7
CDR3 protein: CSVEWAGSNSYEQYF
CDR3 DNA: TGCAGCGTTGAATGGGCAGGGTCGAATTCCTACGAGCAGTACTTC

V gene: TRBV27
clone size: NA
D gene: NA
J gene: TRBJ1-2
CDR3 protein: CASSNRVDYGYTF
CDR3 DNA: TGTGCCAGCAGTAACAGGGTGGACTATGGCTACACCTTC

V gene: TRBV20-1
clone size: few
D gene: TRBD2
J gene: TRBJ2-1
CDR3 protein: CSATPGLADREQFF
CDR3 DNA: TGCAGTGCTACTCCGGGACTAGCGGATCGAGAGCAGTTCTTC

V gene: TRBV27
clone size: many
D gene: TRBD2
J gene: TRBJ2-1
CDR3 protein: CASSTILAGTYNEQFF
CDR3 DNA: TGTGCCAGCAGCACGATTCTAGCGGGGACCTACAATGAGCAGTTCTTC

V gene: TRBV7-9
clone size: NA
D gene: NA
J gene: TRBJ2-7
CDR3 protein: CASSPERALYEQYF
CDR3 DNA: TGTGCCAGCAGCCCCGAGCGGGCACTCTACGAGCAGTACTTC

V gene: TRBV6-5
clone size: NA
D gene: TRBD1
J gene: TRBJ2-7
CDR3 protein: CASSRDRTSSYERYF
CDR3 DNA: TGTGCCAGCAGTCGGGACAGGACGAGCTCCTACGAGCGGTACTTC

V gene: TRBV28
clone size: NA
D gene: NA
J gene: TRBJ2-7
CDR3 protein: CASSLLAQSEDEQYF
CDR3 DNA: TGTGCCAGCAGTTTATTGGCGCAGTCCGAAGACGAGCAGTACTTC

V gene: TRBV7-9
clone size: many
D gene: TRBD2
J gene: TRBJ2-7
CDR3 protein: CASSTSRGGSYEQYF
CDR3 DNA: TGTGCCAGCAGCACGAGCCGGGGGGGCTCCTACGAGCAGTACTTC

V gene: TRBV28
clone size: few
D gene: TRBD1
J gene: TRBJ2-7
CDR3 protein: CASRDRGDRGQDEQYF
CDR3 DNA: TGTGCCAGCCGAGACCGAGGGGACAGGGGGCAGGACGAGCAGTACTTC

V gene: TRBV7-2
clone size: NA
D gene: NA
J gene: TRBJ2-3
CDR3 protein: CASSQNKYYTDTQYF
CDR3 DNA: TGTGCCAGCAGCCAAAATAAATACTACACAGATACGCAGTATTTT

V gene: TRBV6-6
clone size: few
D gene: TRBD2
J gene: TRBJ2-7
CDR3 protein: CASGPGTSAEQYF
CDR3 DNA: TGTGCCAGCGGTCCCGGGACTAGCGCCGAGCAGTACTTC

V gene: TRBV12-3/TRBV12-4
clone size: few
D gene: NA
J gene: TRBJ2-3
CDR3 protein: CASSPTGDTQYF
CDR3 DNA: TGTGCCAGCAGTCCGACAGGAGATACGCAGTATTTT

V gene: TRBV14
clone size: few
D gene: NA
J gene: TRBJ2-2
CDR3 protein: CASPLRVAECGELFF
CDR3 DNA: TGTGCCAGCCCTTTGAGGGTAGCGGAGTGTGGGGAGCTGTTTTTT

V gene: TRBV4-1
clone size: few
D gene: NA
J gene: TRBJ2-7
CDR3 protein: CASSPEGHEQYF
CDR3 DNA: TGCGCCAGCAGCCCAGAGGGCCACGAGCAGTACTTC

V gene: TRBV7-9
clone size: few
D gene: NA
J gene: TRBJ2-1
CDR3 protein: CASSVPGPAGENNEQFF
CDR3 DNA: TGTGCCAGCAGCGTTCCCGGGCCGGCCGGGGAAAACAATGAGCAGTTCTTC

V gene: TRBV7-8
clone size: many
D gene: NA
J gene: TRBJ2-1
CDR3 protein: CASSLGWGVDNEQFF
CDR3 DNA: TGTGCCAGCAGCTTAGGGTGGGGTGTCGACAATGAGCAGTTCTTC

V gene: TRBV6-6
clone size: many
D gene: NA
J gene: TRBJ2-4
CDR3 protein: CASSMGAAGNIQYF
CDR3 DNA: TGTGCCAGCTCTATGGGGGCGGCGGGCAACATTCAGTACTTC

V gene: TRBV4-3
clone size: NA
D gene: NA
J gene: TRBJ2-3
CDR3 protein: CASSQGRQGTDTQYF
CDR3 DNA: TGCGCCAGCAGCCAAGGAAGACAGGGCACAGATACGCAGTATTTT

V gene: TRBV24-1
clone size: many
D gene: TRBD1
J gene: TRBJ2-1
CDR3 protein: CATSGGGTGGYNEQFF
CDR3 DNA: TGTGCCACCAGTGGGGGGGGGACAGGGGGTTACAATGAGCAGTTCTTC

V gene: TRBV20-1
clone size: many
D gene: TRBD1
J gene: TRBJ2-7
CDR3 protein: CSARTHDRGTYEQYF
CDR3 DNA: TGCAGTGCTAGGACCCACGACAGGGGAACCTACGAGCAGTACTTC

V gene: TRBV14
clone size: few
D gene: NA
J gene: TRBJ1-2
CDR3 protein: CASSQDHRGRGPGGYTF
CDR3 DNA: TGTGCCAGCAGCCAAGATCACCGAGGGCGGGGACCTGGTGGCTACACCTTC

V gene: TRBV6-6
clone size: NA
D gene: NA
J gene: TRBJ1-1
CDR3 protein: CASSLGRTMNTEAFF
CDR3 DNA: TGTGCCAGCAGCCTGGGGCGGACCATGAACACTGAAGCTTTCTTT

V gene: TRBV7-9
clone size: NA
D gene: TRBD1
J gene: TRBJ2-3
CDR3 protein: CASSSVVSDRDLYTQYF
CDR3 DNA: TGTGCCAGCAGCTCAGTAGTTTCGGACAGGGATCTATATACGCAGTATTTT

V gene: TRBV20-1
clone size: many
D gene: NA
J gene: TRBJ2-1
CDR3 protein: CSARAYTGNEQFF
CDR3 DNA: TGCAGTGCTAGAGCCTACACCGGGAATGAGCAGTTCTTC